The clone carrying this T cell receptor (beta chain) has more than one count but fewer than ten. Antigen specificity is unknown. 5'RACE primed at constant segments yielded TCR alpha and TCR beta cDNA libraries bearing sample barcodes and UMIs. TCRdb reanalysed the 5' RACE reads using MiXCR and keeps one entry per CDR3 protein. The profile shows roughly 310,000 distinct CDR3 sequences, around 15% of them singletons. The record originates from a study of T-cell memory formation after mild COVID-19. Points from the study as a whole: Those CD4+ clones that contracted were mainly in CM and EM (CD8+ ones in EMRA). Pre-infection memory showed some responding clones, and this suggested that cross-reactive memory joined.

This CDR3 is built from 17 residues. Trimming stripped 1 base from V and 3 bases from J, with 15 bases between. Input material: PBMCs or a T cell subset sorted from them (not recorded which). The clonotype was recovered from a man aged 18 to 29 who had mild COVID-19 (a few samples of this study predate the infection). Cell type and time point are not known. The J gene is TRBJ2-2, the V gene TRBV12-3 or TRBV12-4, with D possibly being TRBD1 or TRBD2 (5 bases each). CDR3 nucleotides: TGTGCCAGCAGTTTAGGGGGGTTAGGCTCTGACACCGGGGAGCTGTTTTTT. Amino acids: CASSLGGLGSDTGELFF.